Here is one TCR beta chain with its context. This sample is part of a study of cytotoxic CD8 clonotypes in ibrutinib-treated CLL. Trimming shortened V by 3 bases and J by 6 bases, and 6 bases separated the two germline ends. In germline, CDR1 is MDHEN, CDR2 SYDVKM. The CDR3 consists of 12 residues. The protocol was immunoSEQ multiplex PCR, while the TCRdb copy is restricted to in-frame clones and leaves out a portion. The repertoire holds tens of thousands of clones, with around three fifths as singletons. The gene calls are TRBV28 and TRBJ1-5, with D unresolved. This receptor was obtained from a human donor with chronic lymphocytic leukemia. This sample comprised PBMCs, obtained after 12 months of ibrutinib treatment. CDR3 DNA sequence: TGTGCCAGCAGTTTCCTGCGTCAGCCCCAGCATTTT. Its protein is CASSFLRQPQHF.